These T cell receptor beta chains were read from a single sample in a study of blood T cell repertoires in COVID-19. Sequencing was performed with immunoSEQ multiplex PCR; in TCRdb, only in-frame clones are kept and a portion is missing. The repertoire holds about 220,000 clones, with roughly 80% as singletons. The sequenced sample consisted of peripheral blood. Receptor source: a woman in her seventies with acute or convalescent COVID-19. Both conserved end residues are part of each CDR3. The D gene is left open where the match is weak. Not every row has a clone size; where given, it reads once, few, many or a size class.

CASSFSWTGNQPQHF,TGTGCCAGCAGCTTCTCGTGGACAGGCAATCAGCCCCAGCATTTT,-,-,TRBJ1-5,TRBV7-9
CASSPQDFDRAIYF,TGTGCCAGCAGCCCCCAGGACTTTGACAGGGCCATATATTTT,TRBD1,-,TRBJ1-3,TRBV9
CASAPGDTEAFF,TGTGCTAGTGCCCCCGGGGATACTGAAGCTTTCTTT,-,once,TRBJ1-1,TRBV12-5
CASRETGDYEQYF,TGTGCCAGCAGGGAGACAGGGGATTACGAGCAGTACTTC,TRBD1,-,TRBJ2-7,TRBV6-5
CASSEGPGAQAVGYTF,TGTGCCAGCAGCGAGGGCCCGGGAGCCCAGGCCGTCGGCTACACCTTC,-,-,TRBJ1-2,TRBV9
CASSQAGVSEQFF,TGTGCCAGCAGCCAAGCAGGGGTAAGTGAGCAGTTCTTC,-,few,TRBJ2-1,TRBV3-1/TRBV3-2
CASSRQGMNTEAFF,TGTGCCAGCAGTCGACAGGGTATGAACACTGAAGCTTTCTTT,TRBD1,-,TRBJ1-1,TRBV2
CASSFGADTEAFF,TGTGCCAGCAGCTTTGGGGCAGACACTGAAGCTTTCTTT,-,-,TRBJ1-1,TRBV11-3
CASSQDRGGANNEKLFF,TGTGCCAGCAGCCAAGATAGGGGAGGGGCCAATAATGAAAAACTGTTTTTT,-,-,TRBJ1-4,TRBV3-1/TRBV3-2
CAWSRQGDQPQHF,TGTGCCTGGAGTAGACAGGGGGATCAGCCCCAGCATTTT,TRBD1,-,TRBJ1-5,TRBV30
CASSIDRGTEAFF,TGTGCCAGTAGTATAGATCGGGGCACTGAAGCTTTCTTT,-,-,TRBJ1-1,TRBV19
CASSLRGQGIDTQYF,TGTGCCAGCAGCTTAAGAGGACAGGGTATAGATACGCAGTATTTT,TRBD1,-,TRBJ2-3,TRBV7-9
CATSREYGTGITGELFF,TGTGCCACCAGCAGAGAGTATGGGACAGGGATCACCGGGGAGCTGTTTTTT,TRBD1,few,TRBJ2-2,TRBV15
CASSKILRRLPLMNTEAFF,TGTGCCAGCAGCAAAATTTTGAGGAGGTTGCCCCTTATGAACACTGAAGCTTTCTTT,-,few,TRBJ1-1,TRBV21-1
CASSSLAGGFTDTQYF,TGTGCCAGCAGCTCACTAGCGGGGGGATTTACAGATACGCAGTATTTT,TRBD2,-,TRBJ2-3,TRBV6-2/TRBV6-3
CASRGRGGNQPQHF,TGTGCCAGCAGGGGCAGGGGAGGCAATCAGCCCCAGCATTTT,-,-,TRBJ1-5,TRBV28
CASSLDGNTGELFF,TGCGCCAGCAGCTTGGACGGGAACACCGGGGAGCTGTTTTTT,-,-,TRBJ2-2,TRBV5-1
CASRTGLNQPQHF,TGTGCCAGCAGGACAGGGCTCAATCAGCCCCAGCATTTT,TRBD1,few,TRBJ1-5,TRBV6-5
CASSRDSYNEQFF,TGTGCCAGCAGCCGCGACTCCTACAATGAGCAGTTCTTC,-,-,TRBJ2-1,TRBV6-5
CASTKGGLTEAFF,TGTGCCAGCACCAAGGGGGGGCTCACTGAAGCTTTCTTT,-,-,TRBJ1-1,TRBV6-5
CASSAPGGNGNTIYF,TGTGCCAGCAGCGCCCCAGGGGGAAATGGAAACACCATATATTTT,TRBD1,-,TRBJ1-3,TRBV6-2/TRBV6-3
CASSLSAQGTYEQYF,TGCGCCAGCAGCTTGTCCGCACAGGGCACCTACGAGCAGTACTTC,-,-,TRBJ2-7,TRBV5-1
CASSYLPTGARSYGYTF,TGTGCCAGCAGTTACCTTCCGACAGGGGCTAGGAGTTATGGCTACACCTTC,TRBD1,-,TRBJ1-2,TRBV13
CASSAHPTGYGYTF,TGTGCCAGCAGCGCTCACCCGACAGGGTATGGCTACACCTTC,TRBD1,-,TRBJ1-2,TRBV11-2
CASSQGSPVDKNIQYF,TGTGCCAGCAGCCAAGGGTCCCCTGTAGACAAAAACATTCAGTACTTC,-,-,TRBJ2-4,TRBV3-1/TRBV3-2
CASSPPRPDRVSGETQYF,TGCGCCAGCAGCCCCCCCAGGCCGGACAGGGTCAGCGGGGAGACCCAGTACTTC,TRBD1,-,TRBJ2-5,TRBV5-1
CASSSDREQPQHF,TGTGCCAGCTCATCCGACAGGGAACAGCCCCAGCATTTT,TRBD1,-,TRBJ1-5,TRBV18
CASLLTGAPTGELFF,TGCGCCAGCTTACTGACAGGGGCTCCCACCGGGGAGCTGTTTTTT,TRBD1,-,TRBJ2-2,TRBV5-1
CASSISVGQNNEKLFF,TGTGCCAGTAGTATCTCCGTGGGACAGAATAATGAAAAACTGTTTTTT,TRBD1,few,TRBJ1-4,TRBV19
CSVEIGYEQYF,TGCAGCGTTGAAATCGGCTACGAGCAGTACTTC,-,-,TRBJ2-7,TRBV29-1
CASSWTTGSGANVLTF,TGCGCCAGCAGCTGGACGACAGGCTCTGGGGCCAACGTCCTGACTTTC,-,-,TRBJ2-6,TRBV5-1
CASSPGGGYNSPLHF,TGTGCCAGCAGCCCAGGGGGCGGGTATAATTCACCCCTCCACTTT,TRBD1,-,TRBJ1-6,TRBV5-4
CASSYNTGFYYGYTF,TGTGCCAGCAGTTACAATACAGGGTTTTACTATGGCTACACCTTC,-,few,TRBJ1-2,TRBV6-5
CASGGGKNTEAFF,TGTGCCAGCGGCGGGGGAAAGAACACTGAAGCTTTCTTT,-,once,TRBJ1-1,TRBV3-1/TRBV3-2
CASSAQGQGVDTQYF,TGCGCCAGCAGCGCCCAAGGACAGGGGGTAGATACGCAGTATTTT,TRBD1,-,TRBJ2-3,TRBV5-1
CASSWDRGRNSPLHF,TGCGCCAGCAGCTGGGACAGGGGTCGTAATTCACCCCTCCACTTT,TRBD1,-,TRBJ1-6,TRBV5-1
CASSSTRVGQYF,TGTGCCAGCAGCTCTACTAGGGTAGGCCAGTACTTC,-,-,TRBJ2-5,TRBV7-2
CASSLGGAGEQFF,TGTGCCAGCAGCTTGGGCGGGGCGGGTGAGCAGTTCTTC,-,once,TRBJ2-1,TRBV11-3
CASSPNSAGVGEAFF,TGTGCCAGCTCACCCAACTCAGCGGGGGTGGGTGAAGCTTTCTTT,-,-,TRBJ1-1,TRBV18
CASSRSGGRRETQYF,TGTGCCAGCAGCCGAAGCGGGGGTAGGCGAGAGACCCAGTACTTC,TRBD2,-,TRBJ2-5,TRBV3-1/TRBV3-2
CASSTGQGPGNTIYF,TGTGCCAGTAGTACAGGACAGGGCCCTGGAAACACCATATATTTT,TRBD1,-,TRBJ1-3,TRBV19
CASSPMTSGGTDTQYF,TGTGCCAGCAGTCCAATGACTAGCGGGGGAACAGATACGCAGTATTTT,TRBD2,-,TRBJ2-3,TRBV28
CASSPAGANYGYTF,TGCGCCAGCTCGCCCGCGGGTGCTAACTATGGCTACACCTTC,-,-,TRBJ1-2,TRBV5-1
CASSSDRSNEKLFF,TGCGCCAGCAGCTCGGACAGAAGTAATGAAAAACTGTTTTTT,-,-,TRBJ1-4,TRBV5-1
CASSIRGMDTEAFF,TGTGCCAGTAGTATCAGGGGGATGGACACTGAAGCTTTCTTT,TRBD1,-,TRBJ1-1,TRBV19
CASTPGQRTMSPLHF,TGTGCCAGCACCCCTGGGCAGCGGACGATGTCACCCCTCCACTTT,-,-,TRBJ1-6,TRBV28
CASSMNGGNSPLHF,TGTGCCAGTAGCATGAATGGGGGCAATTCACCCCTCCACTTT,-,-,TRBJ1-6,TRBV19